This TCR beta chain was recovered during a study of tumor-infiltrating lymphocytes in primary liver carcinoma (dated by TCRdb to about 2017). About the full investigation: Roughly five patients with histopathologically diagnosed primary liver carcinoma underwent surgical resection in China between late 2015 and 2016. The five patients, three men and two women aged 30 to 69 years, had hepatocellular carcinoma (four) or combined HCC and intrahepatic cholangiocarcinoma (one). The five patients had tumors of stage T1-T3 N0M0, with maximum diameters ranging from roughly 4.2 to 11 cm. Samples yielded roughly 3.65 to 7.5 million productive TCRbeta reads; read depth did not differ significantly between tissue types. TCRbeta repertoire sequencing, expression microarrays and whole-exome sequencing were combined in the study across five regions of each liver tumor, with adjacent normal tissue and blood also included. A total of some 35 specimens from 5 patients went through TCRbeta repertoire sequencing, namely 25 tumor regions, 5 adjacent noncancerous liver tissues and 5 peripheral blood samples. High reproducibility was observed for the technical replicate repertoires, with mean shared-clone rates approximately 0.92 and correlation coefficients above 0.95.

Starting from 450 to 500 ng total RNA, TCRbeta-specific cDNA was produced by reverse transcription with a constant-region primer and ProtoScript II reverse transcriptase. The TCRbeta libraries were prepared through three rounds of nested multiplex PCR following a slightly modified ARM-PCR procedure. Multiplex TRBV1-TRBV30 forward primers and a Cbeta reverse primer were used in the first two PCR rounds, each of which was run for roughly 9 cycles. Sample barcodes and Illumina adapters were attached in a final 25-cycle PCR using Deep VentR polymerase. Amplicons of 200-500 bp were gel-purified with a QIAquick gel extraction kit before sequencing. An Illumina HiSeq 2500 was used to sequence the TCRbeta amplicons, generating 250-bp paired-end reads. The paper's processing steps were these. Trimmomatic v0.33 was used to quality-trim the reads, and FLASH v1.2.11 was used to merge paired reads so that full CDR3 sequences could be recovered. MiGEC v1.2.1b assigned V, D and J germline segments to the rearranged TCRbeta sequences. Clonotype statistics and Shannon-Wiener diversity indices were calculated with VDJtools v1.0.0. To cut down on sampling bias, every analysis after diversity analysis relied on just the 250 most abundant clonotypes from each sample. TCRdb trimmed the raw reads at Q25, called clones with MiXCR and kept productive beta chains. Entries are consolidated by CDR3 protein sequence, retaining the most common genes and DNA. What appears here as the V and J calls and clone size reflects TCRdb's work, not the paper's. For this sample there are 300,000 to 400,000 distinct CDR3 sequences; more than 55% appear just once. The leading ten clones occupy about 8.4% of the sample.

Overall results and qualifications from the work: Only the TCR beta chain was sequenced, so true repertoire diversity is likely underestimated because unpaired alpha chains were not captured. The top 250 clones made up a significantly larger repertoire fraction in tumors than in blood (p = 0.039). Repertoire overlap was found to be higher between tumor regions (mean around 35%) than between tumor-adjacent (about 17%) or tumor-blood (14%) pairs, consistent with antigen-driven expansion. With just five or six patients in the study, the authors point out that the findings should be validated in a larger study. Since the samples were bulk and unsorted, there was no way to compare CD4+ and CD8+ T cell repertoires.

Blood RNA was extracted from unsorted whole blood using TRIzol reagent, and germline DNA was obtained with the DNeasy Blood & Tissue kit. Patients had chronic HBV infection and were treatment-naive at sampling. Four milliliters of peripheral blood were collected into K2EDTA tubes before surgery. The sample holds many counts of this clonotype. Its specific antigen is unknown. No clone much larger than this one lies a single base away; base qualities are absent. For CDR1 and CDR2, the germline V gene lists LGHNA and YNFKEQ. V is cut by 1 base and J by 6 bases, and the space between the germline ends is 10 bases. The CDR3 runs 13 residues from the cysteine to the phenylalanine. Only the CDR3 portion is preserved as DNA: 39 bases, with reading frame beginning at the first base.

This receptor was taken from a man aged 40-49 years with primary liver carcinoma and hepatitis B virus infection. The chain uses TRBV4-2 and TRBJ2-7; no confident D gene assignment can be made. Specimen: peripheral blood. The CDR3 protein: CASSQVRVAEQYF. The bases read TGTGCCAGCAGCCAAGTACGGGTGGCCGAGCAGTACTTC.